The present TCR beta chain was sequenced within a study of breast tumors, draining lymph nodes, adjacent tissues. Study-level findings and limits: Tumors had less TCR diversity than lymph nodes, more than nontumor tissue. Findings are consistent with lymph node origin and intratumoral expansion of most tumor T cells. Tumor and nontumor repertoires were significantly more similar in luminal-like than in basal-like breast cancer.

There are many counts of this clonotype. Its target is unknown. V lost 6 bases and J 8 bases, leaving 10 bases between the germline ends. The CDR3 totals 11 residues. CDR1 and CDR2 (germline): MNHEY, SVGAGI. TCRdb reanalysed the multiplex PCR reads using MiXCR and keeps one entry per CDR3 protein. The sample holds about 180,000 distinct CDR3 sequences, roughly 30% seen once. Axillary draining lymph nodes of breast cancer patients supplied the node samples. The TCR was taken from a female donor with breast cancer. Some clones in this sample may be carry-over from other donors' samples. The chain employs TRBV6-5 and TRBJ1-2, with no clear D. The sequencing input was axillary lymph node tissue. This CDR3 reads CASSSIAGYTF. The DNA for the CDR3 is TGTGCCAGCAGCTCCATAGCGGGCTACACCTTC.